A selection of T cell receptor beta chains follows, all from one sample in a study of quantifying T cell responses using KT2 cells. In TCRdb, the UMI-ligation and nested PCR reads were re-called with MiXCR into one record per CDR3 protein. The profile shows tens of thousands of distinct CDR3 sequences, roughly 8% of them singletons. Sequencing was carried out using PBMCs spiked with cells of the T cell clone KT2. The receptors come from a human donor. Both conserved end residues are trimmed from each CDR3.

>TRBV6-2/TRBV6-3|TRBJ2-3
ASSSTSSHTDTQY
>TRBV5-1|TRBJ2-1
ASSLGAGGPDNEQF
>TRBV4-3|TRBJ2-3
ASAQTAGGGDTQY
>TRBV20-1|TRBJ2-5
SASPPRGGGGETQY
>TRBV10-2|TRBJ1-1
ASSESWTGRTEAF
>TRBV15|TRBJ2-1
ATSSRDTSSSYNEQF
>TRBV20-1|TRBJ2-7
SARSGDRGDEQY
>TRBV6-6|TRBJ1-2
ASSARQGASGYT
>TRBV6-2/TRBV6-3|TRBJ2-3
ASSRVAGGRGDTQY
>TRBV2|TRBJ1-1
ASFSVAPEAF
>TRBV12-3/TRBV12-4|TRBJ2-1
ASSPLGGGGASGEQF
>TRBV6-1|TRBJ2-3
ASRPGVEADTQY
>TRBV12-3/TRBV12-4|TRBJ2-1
ASSPTSGRIHEQF
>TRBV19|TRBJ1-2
ASSILGDSGTGHGYT
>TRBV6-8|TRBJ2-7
ASSYSFRTYEQY
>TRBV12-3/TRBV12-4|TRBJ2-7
ASSTQVPKREQY
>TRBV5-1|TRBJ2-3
ASSSGSTDTQY
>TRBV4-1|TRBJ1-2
ASSERSRGNYGYT
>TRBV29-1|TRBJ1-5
SVGSSNQPQH
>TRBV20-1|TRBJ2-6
SARGTERLSGANVLT
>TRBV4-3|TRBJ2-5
ASSYKRQETQY
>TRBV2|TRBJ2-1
ASSEELKGDEQF
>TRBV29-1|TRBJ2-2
STGGNGELF
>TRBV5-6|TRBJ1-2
ASSPDSYGYT
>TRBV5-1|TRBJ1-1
ASSLGQVATEAF
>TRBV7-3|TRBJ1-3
ASSHYNSGNTIY
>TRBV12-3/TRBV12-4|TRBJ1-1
ASTGMNTEAF
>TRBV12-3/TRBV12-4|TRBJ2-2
ASSLTAGAVGELF
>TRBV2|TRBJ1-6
ASNAGGNSPLN
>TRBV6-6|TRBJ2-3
ASRGQLTDTQY
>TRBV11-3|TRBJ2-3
ASSPGTSDTDTQY
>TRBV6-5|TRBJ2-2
ASTWTGGYTGELF
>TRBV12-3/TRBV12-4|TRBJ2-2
ASITSAGEAGTGELF
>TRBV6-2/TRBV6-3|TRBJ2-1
ASSSSGKPYNEQF
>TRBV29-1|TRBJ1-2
SVEEAVYGYT
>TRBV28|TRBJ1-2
ASSLLTSYGYT
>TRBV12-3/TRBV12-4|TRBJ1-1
ASSWTGGIGGTEAF
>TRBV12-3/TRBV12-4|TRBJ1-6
ASSSGDSFNSPLH
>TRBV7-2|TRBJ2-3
ASSSRDRDTQY
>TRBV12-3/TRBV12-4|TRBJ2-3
ASIATGATSTDTQY
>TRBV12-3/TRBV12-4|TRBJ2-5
ASSESGWETQY
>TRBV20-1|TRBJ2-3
SALRRRADTQY
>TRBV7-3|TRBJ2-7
ASSRGTGENYEQY
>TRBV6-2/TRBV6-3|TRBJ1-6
ASVLGVGNSPLH
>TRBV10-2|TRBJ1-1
ASSEPQMNTEAF
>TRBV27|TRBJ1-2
ASSLSGDGYT
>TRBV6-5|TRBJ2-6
ASSYDRKSGANVLT
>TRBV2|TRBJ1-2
ASREEDRGRIDT
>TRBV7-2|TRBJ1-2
ASSLEVTGGRNYGYT
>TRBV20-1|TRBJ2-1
SAARSTGGTYNEQF